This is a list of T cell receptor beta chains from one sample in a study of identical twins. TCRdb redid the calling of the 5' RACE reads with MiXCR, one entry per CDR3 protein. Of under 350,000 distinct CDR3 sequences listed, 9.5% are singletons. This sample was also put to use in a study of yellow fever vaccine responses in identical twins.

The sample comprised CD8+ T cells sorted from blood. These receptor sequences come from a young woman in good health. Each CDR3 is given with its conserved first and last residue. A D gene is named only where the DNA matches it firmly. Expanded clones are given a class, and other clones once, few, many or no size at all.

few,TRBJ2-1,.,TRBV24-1,CATRQGGPDNEQFF,TGTGCCACCAGGCAGGGGGGGCCGGACAATGAGCAGTTCTTC
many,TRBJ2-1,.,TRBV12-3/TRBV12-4,CASSLIGRGNEQFF,TGTGCCAGCAGTTTAATCGGTCGAGGCAATGAGCAGTTCTTC
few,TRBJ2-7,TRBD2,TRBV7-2,CASSLGSGGAYEQYF,TGTGCCAGCAGCTTAGGTAGCGGGGGGGCCTACGAGCAGTACTTC
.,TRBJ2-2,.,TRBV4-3,CASSQDGDLGDYTGELFF,TGCGCCAGCAGCCAAGACGGGGATTTAGGGGACTACACCGGGGAGCTGTTTTTT
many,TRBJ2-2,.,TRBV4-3,CASSPVVGSGELFF,TGCGCCAGCAGCCCGGTCGTTGGGTCCGGGGAGCTGTTTTTT
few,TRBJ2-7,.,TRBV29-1,CSANGGFEQYF,TGCAGCGCAAACGGTGGGTTCGAGCAGTACTTC
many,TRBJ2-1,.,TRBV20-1,CSAHISAHNEQFF,TGCAGTGCCCACATTAGCGCACACAATGAGCAGTTCTTC
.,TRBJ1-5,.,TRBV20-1,CSASPRGENQPQHF,TGCAGTGCCAGCCCCAGGGGTGAGAATCAGCCCCAGCATTTT
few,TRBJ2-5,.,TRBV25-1,CASSEYLTQLGVPETQYF,TGTGCCAGCAGTGAATACTTGACACAGCTTGGGGTCCCCGAGACCCAGTACTTC
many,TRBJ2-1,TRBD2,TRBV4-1,CASSPNLLERGPNNEQFF,TGCGCCAGCAGCCCAAACCTCCTGGAGCGGGGGCCCAACAATGAGCAGTTCTTC
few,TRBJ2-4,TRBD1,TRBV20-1,CSARDRDSDLWGNIQYF,TGCAGTGCTAGAGATCGGGACAGCGACTTGTGGGGAAACATTCAGTACTTC
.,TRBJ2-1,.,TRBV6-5,CASSYFQAGGEQFF,TGTGCCAGCAGTTACTTTCAGGCCGGGGGTGAGCAGTTCTTC
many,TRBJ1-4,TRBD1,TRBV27,CASSSPGQGNGNEKLFF,TGTGCCAGCAGTTCCCCGGGACAGGGGAACGGAAATGAAAAACTGTTTTTT
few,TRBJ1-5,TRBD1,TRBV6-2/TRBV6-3,CASLGQGLSQPQHF,TGTGCCAGCTTGGGACAGGGGTTAAGTCAGCCCCAGCATTTT
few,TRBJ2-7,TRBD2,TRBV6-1,CASSSLAGASYEQYF,TGTGCCAGCAGCTCTCTAGCGGGGGCTTCCTACGAGCAGTACTTC
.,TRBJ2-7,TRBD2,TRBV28,CASSTRRLAGDGFYEQYF,TGTGCCAGCAGTACCCGAAGACTAGCGGGAGATGGATTCTACGAGCAGTACTTC
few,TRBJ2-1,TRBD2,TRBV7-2,CASSLGLAGGLNEQFF,TGTGCCAGCAGCTTAGGACTAGCGGGGGGGCTGAATGAGCAGTTCTTC
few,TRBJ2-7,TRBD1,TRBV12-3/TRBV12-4,CASSYRDRSLDEQYF,TGTGCCAGCAGTTACCGGGACAGGTCCTTAGATGAGCAGTACTTC
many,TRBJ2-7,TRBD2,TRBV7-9,CASSFVAGGLEQYF,TGTGCCAGCAGCTTTGTGGCGGGAGGGCTCGAGCAGTACTTC
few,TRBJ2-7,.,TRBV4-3,CASSPSAGSSYEQYF,TGCGCCAGCAGCCCCTCTGCGGGTAGCTCCTACGAGCAGTACTTC
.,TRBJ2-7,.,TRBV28,CASVSLRENSYEQYF,TGTGCCAGCGTTTCTTTACGGGAAAATTCCTACGAGCAGTACTTC
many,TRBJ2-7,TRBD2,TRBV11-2,CASSPVGLAFTYEQYF,TGTGCCAGCAGCCCGGTCGGACTAGCGTTCACCTACGAGCAGTACTTC